This T cell receptor (beta chain) was retrieved from a study of T cell changes during pregnancy in multiple sclerosis (dated by TCRdb to about 2019). A note on the overall study: The study examined how the T cell repertoire changed over the course of pregnancy in women with multiple sclerosis.

Comment on this clone: Its specific antigen is unknown. One end of the junction is discordant with germline, which a read error may explain.

The receptor library was made with the immunoSEQ multiplex PCR assay. TCRdb took this table from immuneACCESS and kept in-frame rearrangements with V and J called. Such tables lack part of the clones; where checked against another copy, unresolved V genes explain under half of the gap, and the rest is unexplained. A total of about 83,000 clones appear in this sample, around 96% of them only once. Clones ranked in the top ten supply roughly 1.2% of the sample. CDR3 length: 14 amino acids, cysteine to phenylalanine. Only CDR3 DNA remains: 42 bases, in frame from the first base. From the germline V gene, CDR1 is SGHVS and CDR2 is FNYEAQ.

The sequence derives from a female donor with multiple sclerosis, enrolled in a pregnancy study. Material: peripheral blood, obtained in the second trimester of pregnancy. The chain is made from TRBV7-6 and TRBJ2-7; the D gene is unclear. The CDR3 has the sequence CAGSPEVLPYEQYF. The nucleotide sequence reads TGTGCCGGCAGCCCCGAGGTCCTCCCCTACGAGCAGTACTTC.